Here is one T cell receptor (beta chain) with its context. The sample originates from a study of CD8 T cells in Susac syndrome. The CDR3 loop spans 12 amino acids. Deletions cut 2 bases from V and 8 bases from J, with 9 bases between. An amount of RNA that ranged from roughly 0.45 to 1 ug was reverse transcribed with random hexamers. The TCR beta CDR3 was amplified by immunoSEQ multiplex PCR across 54 Vbeta, 13 Jbeta. MiXCR, run by TCRdb on the immunoSEQ multiplex PCR reads, gives a single entry per CDR3 protein. The sample lists some 110,000 distinct CDR3 sequences, around 94% occurring once. The multiple sclerosis control cohort comprised treatment-naive individuals presenting with stable or active relapsing-remitting disease.

The clonotype comes from a human donor with multiple sclerosis. Sequencing was performed on CD4+ T cells from PBMCs. This sequence joins TRBV12-3 or TRBV12-4 and TRBJ1-2; D gene ambiguous. CDR3 nucleotides: TGTGCCAGCAGTTTATCTCTGGGGGGCTACACCTTC. Protein sequence: CASSLSLGGYTF.